The 23 T cell receptor beta chains listed next were all sequenced from one sample in a study of T cell responses to AZD1222 COVID-19 vaccine. Profiled with immunoSEQ multiplex PCR; TCRdb holds only in-frame clones, not every one. Here the sample spans 95,000 to 110,000 clones, less than 95% being singletons. The source was peripheral blood, collected on day 0 of AZD1222 vaccination. The receptors here all came from an adult in good health.

The chain carries TRBV27 and TRBJ1-5; 7 bases line up with TRBD1. Germline V gene sequence: CDR1 MNHEY, CDR2 SMNVEV (reference sequence). Losses at the gene ends were 6 bases for V and 0 bases for J; bases not matched to a gene: 2. This CDR3 is 14 amino acids long. The CDR3 sequence: CASRRTGSNQPQHF. The CDR3 DNA follows: TGTGCCAGCAGAAGGACAGGTAGCAATCAGCCCCAGCATTTT.

The J gene is TRBJ2-7, the V gene TRBV2; TRBD1 agrees at 8 bases. V shed 3 bases, J shed 3 bases, and the junction held 1 base outside the gene matches. Germline CDR1 and CDR2: SNHLY and FYNNEI. This CDR3 has 13 amino acids. The CDR3 region has the DNA TGTGCCAGCAGTGAGGACAGGGTCTACGAGCAGTACTTC. Translation: CASSEDRVYEQYF. The complete variable domain, with remaining parts taken from reference TRBV2 and TRBJ2-7, reads EPEVTQTPSHQVTQMGQEVILRCVPISNHLYFYWYRQILGQKVEFLVSFYNNEISEKSEIFDDQFSVERPDGSNFTLKIRSTKLEDSAMYFCASSEDRVYEQYFGPGTRLTVT.

This clone has just one count. The V and J genes are TRBV7-9 and TRBJ2-7; D remains ambiguous. Looked up from germline, CDR1 is SEHNR and CDR2 is FQNEAQ (reference sequence). The CDR3 has 11 amino acids. The ends were cut back, 5 bases at V and 7 bases at J, with 9 bases in the middle. The CDR3 DNA sequence: TGTGCCAGCAGCCGTATAGGTGAGCAGTACTTC. Amino acids: CASSRIGEQYF.

The chain couples TRBV6-1 to TRBJ1-5, with 7 bases lining up with TRBD1. The J segment lost 3 bases and the V segment lost 4 bases, leaving 9 bases of the junction unmatched. The germline gives CDR1 MNHNS, CDR2 SASEGT. CDR3 length: 16 amino acids. CDR3 bases: TGTGCCAGCAGTGGGGGACAGACCTGGATCAATCAGCCCCAGCATTTT. Amino acid sequence: CASSGGQTWINQPQHF.

The J gene is TRBJ1-1, the V gene TRBV6-5; D is perhaps TRBD1 (6 bases). CDR1 MNHEY and CDR2 SVGAGI come from the germline V gene. The CDR3 length is 11 residues. The V end lost 6 bases, the J end lost 11 bases, and 13 bases lay between the germline ends. CDR3 region: CASRGDIDAFF. The CDR3 coding sequence is TGTGCCAGCAGAGGGGACATTGATGCTTTCTTT.

The rearrangement links TRBV5-6 to TRBJ2-7, with 7 positions matching TRBD1. Trimming cost V 4 bases and J 8 bases; bases outside gene matches: 12. This CDR3 is built from 14 residues. Germline CDR1 and CDR2: SGHDT and YYEEEE. CDR3 in amino acids: CASSRGQPGTKQYF. The DNA for the CDR3 is TGTGCCAGCAGCCGGGGACAGCCGGGTACGAAGCAGTACTTC. The entire variable domain, with the rest obtained from reference TRBV5-6 and TRBJ2-7, is as follows: DAGVTQSPTHLIKTRGQQVTLRCSPKSGHDTVSWYQQALGQGPQFIFQYYEEEERQRGNFPDRFSGHQFPNYSSELNVNALLLGDSALYLCASSRGQPGTKQYFGPGTRLTVT.

The genes are TRBV2 and TRBJ2-7, with TRBD2 matching over 8 bases. The CDR3 sequence is 15 residues long. Looked up from germline, CDR1 is SNHLY and CDR2 is FYNNEI. J lost 5 bases, V lost 7 bases, and 13 bases had no gene match. CDR3 nucleotide sequence: TGTGCCAGCAACCCCGGGACTAGTTCTCTCCACGAGCAGTACTTC. The encoded protein is CASNPGTSSLHEQYF.

V gene TRBV6-4 combines with J gene TRBJ1-4, with 9 bases lining up with TRBD1. CDR1 is MRHNA, CDR2 SNTAGT, per germline. The CDR3 is made up of 19 amino acids. Trimming at V came to 7 bases and at J to 4 bases, leaving 19 bases not matched to a gene. The CDR3 reads CASNPSGNRTGARNEKLFF. The CDR3 nucleotides are TGTGCCAGCAACCCCTCGGGAAACAGGACAGGGGCCCGTAATGAAAAACTGTTTTTT.

Details on this clone: This same CDR3 is encoded by further DNA sequences in the sample. V is TRBV4-1 and J is TRBJ1-5; no clear D. V lost 0 bases and J lost 6, with 6 bases in between. Germline CDR1 reads MGHRA; CDR2 reads YSYEKL. The CDR3 has 13 amino acids. CDR3 loop: CASSQDRGQPQHF. In nucleotides, the CDR3 is TGCGCCAGCAGCCAAGATCGGGGTCAGCCCCAGCATTTT.

This clone was seen more than once but under ten times. The chain has TRBV19 and TRBJ1-5; TRBD1 matches 7 bases. The germline V gene has CDR1 LNHDA and CDR2 SQIVND (reference sequence). The CDR3 covers 15 residues. V trimming: 5 bases; J trimming: 4 bases; junction bases outside the gene matches: 8. CDR3 in DNA: TGTGCCAGTAGTCGACAGGGTGGGAGGAATCAGCCCCAGCATTTT. It encodes CASSRQGGRNQPQHF. Together with reference TRBV19 and TRBJ1-5, the CDR3 gives the full variable domain: DGGITQSPKYLFRKEGQNVTLSCEQNLNHDAMYWYRQDPGQGLRLIYYSQIVNDFQKGDIAEGYSVSREKKESFPLTVTSAQKNPTAFYLCASSRQGGRNQPQHFGDGTRLSIL.

The genes are TRBV7-2 and TRBJ2-3; TRBD1 is a possible D gene (6 bases). Trimming took 5 bases from V and 13 from J, leaving 22 bases between them. The CDR3 loop spans 14 amino acids. Germline CDR1 SGHTA, CDR2 FQGNSA. CDR3 region: CASSLDPTWGLKYF. The DNA for the CDR3 is TGTGCCAGCAGCCTCGACCCGACTTGGGGGCTAAAGTATTTT. The full variable domain, rest sourced from reference TRBV7-2 and TRBJ2-3, is GAGVSQSPSNKVTEKGKDVELRCDPISGHTALYWYRQSLGQGLEFLIYFQGNSAPDKSGLPSDRFSAERTGGSVSTLTIQRTQQEDSAVYLCASSLDPTWGLKYFGPGTRLTVL.

A few counts support this clone. The chain recombines TRBV6-2 or TRBV6-3 with TRBJ1-1, with D perhaps TRBD1 (6 bases). Looked up from germline, CDR1 is MNHEY and CDR2 is SVGEGT. V dropped 0 bases and J dropped 5 bases, with 10 bases sitting between them. The CDR3 loop spans 14 amino acids. The CDR3 loop is CASSYSLQGTEAFF. CDR3 bases: TGTGCCAGCAGTTACTCTTTACAGGGAACTGAAGCTTTCTTT.

The J gene is TRBJ1-5, the V gene TRBV3-1 (or the pseudogene TRBV3-2), with D unresolved. CDR3 length: 13 residues. V gave up 3 bases and J gave up 5 bases, with 8 bases separating them. The germline CDR1 and CDR2 sequences are LGHDT and YNNKEL (reference sequence). CDR3 protein: CASSHAPYQPQHF. CDR3 coding DNA: TGTGCCAGCAGCCATGCGCCATATCAGCCCCAGCATTTT.

The chain is built from TRBV28 and TRBJ2-7, with 8 bases fitting TRBD2. CDR3 length: 15 residues. Per germline, CDR1 MDHEN and CDR2 SYDVKM. V shed 5 bases and J 2 bases; nucleotides not matched to a gene: 8. The DNA of the CDR3 is TGTGCCAGCAGTAAGCCGGGACTAGGGACCTACGAGCAGTACTTC. Protein product: CASSKPGLGTYEQYF.

V and J are TRBV7-3 and TRBJ2-3; no firm D call. CDR3 length: 14 residues. Looked up from germline, CDR1 is SGHTA and CDR2 is FQGTGA. Between the trimmed V and J ends, which lost 5 bases and 0 bases, there was a span of 9 bases. Written as DNA, the CDR3 is TGTGCCAGCAGCCCCATAGGGAGCACAGATACGCAGTATTTT. Protein sequence: CASSPIGSTDTQYF. Full variable domain (outside the CDR3, taken from reference TRBV7-3 and TRBJ2-3): GAGVSQTPSNKVTEKGKYVELRCDPISGHTALYWYRQSLGQGPEFLIYFQGTGAADDSGLPNDRFFAVRPEGSVSTLKIQRTERGDSAVYLCASSPIGSTDTQYFGPGTRLTVL.

The V gene is TRBV6-4, the J gene TRBJ2-2, with D possibly called TRBD1 or TRBD2 (5 bases each). The length of the CDR3 is 16 residues. The V gene lost 5 bases and the J gene lost 1 base, with 14 bases spanning the gap. The germline V gene encodes CDR1 MRHNA and CDR2 SNTAGT. CDR3 sequence: CASSFSGTVNTGELFF. Here the CDR3 DNA reads TGTGCCAGCAGTTTCAGTGGGACGGTGAACACCGGGGAGCTGTTTTTT.

The chain recombines TRBV11-2 with TRBJ1-1; the D gene is possibly TRBD1 (6 bases). There are 15 residues in the CDR3. The germline CDR1 and CDR2 sequences are SGHAT and FQNNGV. V was shortened by 5 bases and J by 1 base, with 14 bases between the two germline ends. The CDR3 region is CASSPTGTSNTEAFF. The CDR3 nucleotides are TGTGCCAGCAGCCCTACCGGGACATCGAACACTGAAGCTTTCTTT.

The gene calls are TRBV6-1 and TRBJ1-2; D is possibly TRBD1 (6 bases). V was trimmed by 4 bases and J by 1 base, leaving 16 bases between them. The V gene's germline CDR1 is MNHNS and CDR2 SASEGT. This CDR3 contains 16 residues. The CDR3 region is CASSAYKRDINYGYTF. CDR3 DNA: TGTGCCAGCAGTGCATACAAACGGGACATTAACTATGGCTACACCTTC.

The V gene is TRBV30, the J gene TRBJ2-1; D uncertain. The CDR3 is made up of 11 amino acids. CDR1 and CDR2 (germline): GTSNPN, SVGIG (reference sequence). V lost 4 bases and J 10 bases, leaving 11 bases between the germline ends. The CDR3 is CAWNLMGEQFF. The CDR3 DNA reads TGTGCCTGGAACCTGATGGGCGAGCAGTTCTTC. Full variable domain (missing parts from reference TRBV30 and TRBJ2-1): SQTIHQWPATLVQPVGSPLSLECTVEGTSNPNLYWYRQAAGRGLQLLFYSVGIGQISSEVPQNLSASRPQDRQFILSSKKLLLSDSGFYLCAWNLMGEQFFGPGTRLTVL.

The gene calls are TRBV12-3 or TRBV12-4 and TRBJ1-1; D not certain. This CDR3 is 11 amino acids long. Trimming left V 6 bases short and J 4 bases short, with 6 bases between. As DNA, the CDR3 is TGTGCCAGCAGCCCCCGCACTGAAGCTTTCTTT. Translating gives CASSPRTEAFF.

This clone has just one count. The chain couples TRBV2 to TRBJ2-7, with D unclear. CDR3 length equals 14 residues. Germline CDR1 is SNHLY and CDR2 is FYNNEI. Trimming stripped 6 bases from V and 2 bases from J, with 14 bases between. CDR3 amino acids: CASRPGPAPYEQYF. The CDR3 coding sequence is TGTGCCAGCAGGCCGGGTCCAGCGCCCTACGAGCAGTACTTC.

The CDR3 DNA reads as TGCGCCAGCAGCTTGGACAGTACCGGCTCTGGAAACACCATATATTTT. Translated: CASSLDSTGSGNTIYF. This sequence joins TRBV5-1 and TRBJ1-3; no firm D call. CDR1 and CDR2 from the germline V gene are SGHRS and YFSETQ. This CDR3 contains 16 residues. V gave up 0 bases and J gave up 0 bases, with 10 bases separating them.

The rearrangement links TRBV6-5 to TRBJ1-3, with D unresolved. Trimming removed 3 bases at V and 3 bases at J, with 6 bases between. Germline V CDR1 and CDR2: MNHEY, SVGAGI. The CDR3 is made up of 13 amino acids. The CDR3 region has the DNA TGTGCCAGCAGTTATCTTGGTGGAAACACCATATATTTT. This gives the protein CASSYLGGNTIYF.